This T cell receptor beta chain was identified during a study of control samples from healthy donors and cancer patients. Germline lookup yields CDR1 KGHDR and CDR2 SFDVKD. The CDR3 is 16 amino acids. Trimming stripped 4 bases from V and 6 bases from J, with 21 bases between. The repertoire was sequenced with immunoSEQ multiplex PCR; TCRdb's copy has only in-frame clones and lacks some. Here the sample spans 95,000 to 100,000 clones, around 89% being singletons. Source material: blood. The chain links TRBV24-1 to TRBJ2-7; tentatively, D is TRBD1 (7 bases). The TCR originated in a man aged 25-45 years in good health. DNA for the CDR3: TGTGCCACCAGTGACTACTCAGGGGGAGGAAACCGCGAGCAGTACTTC. Protein sequence: CATSDYSGGGNREQYF.